Listed below are T cell receptor beta chains from one sample, sequenced in a study of blood T cell repertoires in COVID-19. TCRdb keeps only in-frame clones here, not all; method: immunoSEQ multiplex PCR. This sample has approximately 90,000 clones; roughly 87% occur once, and the top ten carry about 5%. Sequencing was performed on peripheral blood. These receptors originate from a woman over 75 with acute or convalescent COVID-19. Each CDR3 is given with its conserved first and last residue. Fields, in order: J gene, V gene, clone size, D gene, CDR3 DNA, CDR3 protein. D genes are given only for firm matches. Clone size is stated in some rows and not others, as once, few, many or a class when expanded.

j_call: TRBJ2-2; v_call: TRBV3-1/TRBV3-2; clone_size: .; d_call: .; cdr3_nt: TGTGCCAGCAGCCAAGTGAGGGACACCGGGGAGCTGTTTTTT; cdr3_aa: CASSQVRDTGELFF
j_call: TRBJ1-4; v_call: TRBV18; clone_size: .; d_call: .; cdr3_nt: TGTGCCAGCTCACCAAGGGAAAAAGGACAGAATGAAAAACTGTTTTTT; cdr3_aa: CASSPREKGQNEKLFF
j_call: TRBJ2-2; v_call: TRBV19; clone_size: .; d_call: .; cdr3_nt: TGTGCCAGTAGTATACCAGGGTTTTCTAACACCGGGGAGCTGTTTTTT; cdr3_aa: CASSIPGFSNTGELFF
j_call: TRBJ1-4; v_call: TRBV7-9; clone_size: .; d_call: TRBD1; cdr3_nt: TGTGCCAGCGCTCCGGGGACAGTCAGGGAAAAACTGTTTTTT; cdr3_aa: CASAPGTVREKLFF
j_call: TRBJ2-1; v_call: TRBV14; clone_size: .; d_call: TRBD2; cdr3_nt: TGTGCCAGCAGCCGCGGACTAGCGGGAGGCAATGAGCAGTTCTTC; cdr3_aa: CASSRGLAGGNEQFF
j_call: TRBJ1-1; v_call: TRBV18; clone_size: .; d_call: .; cdr3_nt: TGTGCCAGCTCACCGGCACAGGGCCTGAACACTGAAGCTTTCTTT; cdr3_aa: CASSPAQGLNTEAFF
j_call: TRBJ2-7; v_call: TRBV6-6; clone_size: .; d_call: TRBD1; cdr3_nt: TGTGCCAGCAGTTACTACAGGGGGGACTCCTACGAGCAGTACTTC; cdr3_aa: CASSYYRGDSYEQYF
j_call: TRBJ2-3; v_call: TRBV7-9; clone_size: few; d_call: .; cdr3_nt: TGTGCCAGCAGAAGAAAAGGGGGCACAGATACGCAGTATTTT; cdr3_aa: CASRRKGGTDTQYF
j_call: TRBJ2-5; v_call: TRBV7-2; clone_size: .; d_call: .; cdr3_nt: TGTGCCAGCAGCTCCTATACCCAACGAGAGACCCAGTACTTC; cdr3_aa: CASSSYTQRETQYF
j_call: TRBJ2-7; v_call: TRBV18; clone_size: .; d_call: TRBD1; cdr3_nt: TGTGCCAGCTTAGGAACCGGGACAGGGTCGTCCGAGCAGTACTTC; cdr3_aa: CASLGTGTGSSEQYF
j_call: TRBJ2-1; v_call: TRBV6-2/TRBV6-3; clone_size: .; d_call: TRBD1; cdr3_nt: TGTGCCAGCAGTTACGACAGGGGACAGTACTACAATGAGCAGTTCTTC; cdr3_aa: CASSYDRGQYYNEQFF
j_call: TRBJ1-6; v_call: TRBV12-3/TRBV12-4; clone_size: once; d_call: .; cdr3_nt: TGTGCCAGCAGTTTCCAACAGGGTCTTTCTCCCCACTTT; cdr3_aa: CASSFQQGLSPHF
j_call: TRBJ1-4; v_call: TRBV21-1; clone_size: .; d_call: .; cdr3_nt: TGTGCCAGCAGTAAAGAGAGGAAAACAACTAATGAAAAACTGTTTTTT; cdr3_aa: CASSKERKTTNEKLFF
j_call: TRBJ2-2; v_call: TRBV6-5; clone_size: .; d_call: TRBD2; cdr3_nt: TGTGCCACCCAGCGGGGGGGGAGGGGGGAGCTGTTTTTT; cdr3_aa: CATQRGGRGELFF
j_call: TRBJ2-7; v_call: TRBV9; clone_size: .; d_call: TRBD2; cdr3_nt: TGTGCCAGCAGCGTAGACGGGGGAGGGCCAATATACGAGCAGTACTTC; cdr3_aa: CASSVDGGGPIYEQYF
j_call: TRBJ2-5; v_call: TRBV3-1/TRBV3-2; clone_size: .; d_call: TRBD1; cdr3_nt: TGTGCCAGCAGCCATCCTCAGACAGGGCTTCAAGAGACCCAGTACTTC; cdr3_aa: CASSHPQTGLQETQYF
j_call: TRBJ1-6; v_call: TRBV2; clone_size: .; d_call: TRBD1; cdr3_nt: TGTGCCGTCATCCGGGACAGATATTCACCCCTCCACTTT; cdr3_aa: CAVIRDRYSPLHF
j_call: TRBJ1-1; v_call: TRBV11-2; clone_size: .; d_call: TRBD1; cdr3_nt: TGTGCCAGCAGCTTATCTGGGACAGGAAACACTGAAGCTTTCTTT; cdr3_aa: CASSLSGTGNTEAFF
j_call: TRBJ1-1; v_call: TRBV29-1; clone_size: .; d_call: .; cdr3_nt: TGCAGCGTTGAAGCAAGGGGCTACACTGAAGCTTTCTTT; cdr3_aa: CSVEARGYTEAFF